What follows are 11 T cell receptor beta chains derived from one specimen sequenced in a study of early T cells in non-severe SARS-CoV-2 infection. One entry per CDR3 protein results from TCRdb running MiXCR on the 5' RACE reads. Of about 98,000 distinct CDR3 sequences in the sample, approximately 10% were seen once. The source material was whole blood. These receptors were collected from an adult who was a healthcare worker with PCR-confirmed SARS-CoV-2 infection or an uninfected control (not recorded which).

The rearrangement uses TRBV29-1 and TRBJ2-3; D unclear. Germline loops: CDR1 SQVTM, CDR2 ANQGSEA. The CDR3 contains 12 residues. The V end was cut by 4 bases, the J end by 8 bases, with 13 bases between. As DNA, the CDR3 is TGCAGCGTTGTGATCCTAGTGGGTACGCAGTATTTT. It specifies CSVVILVGTQYF.

The chain joins TRBV6-2 or TRBV6-3 to TRBJ2-7; D possibly corresponds to TRBD2 (6 bases). Germline values: CDR1 MNHEY, CDR2 SVGEGT. The V and J ends lost 7 bases and 0 bases respectively, with 16 bases between them. There are 15 residues in the CDR3. CDR3 nucleotide sequence: TGTGCCAGCACCCCCCGGGACGGGAGCTCCTACGAGCAGTACTTC. It specifies CASTPRDGSSYEQYF.

This clonotype occurred a few times. The chain uses TRBV2 and TRBJ2-3; D gene ambiguous. The germline gives CDR1 SNHLY, CDR2 FYNNEI. This CDR3 is 11 amino acids long. Trimming took off 8 bases at V and 5 bases at J, with 8 bases between the two ends. CDR3 sequence reads: CASHRRDTQYF. CDR3 DNA sequence: TGTGCCAGCCACCGGCGAGATACGCAGTATTTT.

This clonotype has just a few counts. The chain employs TRBV20-1 and TRBJ2-7; 7 bases align to TRBD1. The V gene's germline CDR1 is DFQATT and CDR2 SNEGSKA (reference sequence). The V and J ends lost 4 bases and 1 base, in that order; junction bases with no gene match: 7. The CDR3 extends over 14 amino acids. The CDR3 DNA reads TGCAGTGCTATTACGACAGGGAATTCCTACGAGCAGTACTTC. Its protein is CSAITTGNSYEQYF.

This clonotype was observed at least ten times. The rearrangement uses TRBV5-6 and TRBJ1-1, with 12 positions matching TRBD1. CDR3 size: 15 residues. The J segment lost 8 bases and the V segment lost 3 bases, leaving 8 bases of the junction unmatched. Germline V gene sequence: CDR1 SGHDT, CDR2 YYEEEE. CDR3 in amino acids: CASSWIGTGGVEAFF. In nucleotides, the CDR3 is TGTGCCAGCAGCTGGATCGGGACAGGGGGCGTCGAAGCTTTCTTT. The full variable domain, its missing parts supplied by reference TRBV5-6 and TRBJ1-1, is DAGVTQSPTHLIKTRGQQVTLRCSPKSGHDTVSWYQQALGQGPQFIFQYYEEEERQRGNFPDRFSGHQFPNYSSELNVNALLLGDSALYLCASSWIGTGGVEAFFGQGTRLTVV.

This clonotype has at least ten counts. This chain links TRBV27 with TRBJ2-7, with TRBD1 matching over 7 bases. The ends lost 6 bases at V and 3 bases at J; junction bases unmatched: 8. Germline-derived CDR1 and CDR2 are MNHEY and SMNVEV (reference sequence). This CDR3 is 14 amino acids long. CDR3: CASSSGTVNYEQYF. CDR3 nucleotide sequence: TGTGCCAGCAGCTCCGGGACAGTCAACTACGAGCAGTACTTC.

V usage is TRBV29-1 and J usage is TRBJ1-1; TRBD1 agrees at 8 bases. CDR1 and CDR2 (germline): SQVTM, ANQGSEA. The J segment lost 5 bases and the V segment lost 0 bases, leaving 8 bases of the junction unmatched. The length of the CDR3 is 15 residues. The chain's CDR3 is CSVEDRQGKRTEAFF. The CDR3 DNA follows: TGCAGCGTTGAAGATAGACAGGGGAAGAGGACTGAAGCTTTCTTT.

A few counts support this clonotype. The chain employs TRBV15 and TRBJ2-1; TRBD2 matches at 11 bases. Trimming took 9 bases from V and 4 from J; bases not matched to a gene: 8. The length of the CDR3 is 15 residues. Germline CDR1 LNHNV, CDR2 YYDKDF (reference sequence). In nucleotides, the CDR3 is TGTGCCACGAAAAAAACTAGCGGGGGATACAATGAGCAGTTCTTC. Protein: CATKKTSGGYNEQFF.

This clonotype was seen ten or more times. The chain joins TRBV20-1 to TRBJ1-2; a possible D gene is TRBD1 (5 bases). Trimming left V 0 bases short and J 4 bases short, with 15 bases between. This CDR3 spans 15 amino acids. The germline V gene encodes CDR1 DFQATT and CDR2 SNEGSKA (reference sequence). CDR3 DNA: TGCAGTGCTAGAGATGGTGTGCGCGGGGCCTATGGCTACACCTTC. It codes for CSARDGVRGAYGYTF.

In its sample, this clonotype was seen a few times. The chain has TRBV10-3 and TRBJ2-7; D perhaps matches TRBD2 (6 bases). This CDR3 contains 13 residues. In germline, CDR1 is ENHRY, CDR2 SYGVKD. V lost 4 bases to trimming and J lost 3 bases, with 10 bases between them. The CDR3 region is CAISVGGNYEQYF. Here the CDR3 DNA reads TGTGCCATCAGTGTTGGGGGGAACTACGAGCAGTACTTC.

V is TRBV12-3 or TRBV12-4 and J is TRBJ1-1; D is ambiguous. The CDR3 loop spans 14 amino acids. Trimming pared 2 bases from V and 0 bases from J, leaving 7 bases between. CDR3 nucleotide sequence: TGTGCCAGCAGTTTATGGCAGTTGAACACTGAAGCTTTCTTT. Translated, it gives CASSLWQLNTEAFF.